This is a list of T cell receptor beta chains from one sample in a study of identifying expanded T cells in peripheral blood. TCRdb's table, derived via immunoSEQ multiplex PCR, lists solely in-frame clones and lacks some. The sample contains 70,000 to 100,000 clones, about 88% of which appear only once. Material: blood. These receptor sequences come from a person aged 18-70 years in good health. CDR3s include the opening cysteine and the closing phenylalanine or tryptophan. The D gene is left open where the match is weak. Clone size is given for some rows only: seen once, a few or many times, or a class if the clone is expanded.

J gene: TRBJ1-4
clone size: NA
V gene: TRBV5-1
D gene: TRBD1
CDR3 length: 14
CDR3 DNA: TGCGCCAGCGGACCCGGGACAGATAATGAAAAACTGTTTTTT
CDR3 protein: CASGPGTDNEKLFF

J gene: TRBJ1-1
clone size: NA
V gene: TRBV6-5
D gene: NA
CDR3 length: 14
CDR3 DNA: TGTGCCAGCAGATACGACGGGGAGGCCACTGAAGCTTTCTTT
CDR3 protein: CASRYDGEATEAFF

J gene: TRBJ2-7
clone size: few
V gene: TRBV9
D gene: NA
CDR3 length: 14
CDR3 DNA: TGTGCCAGCAGCGTAGGGCTAGACCCCTACGAGCAGTACTTC
CDR3 protein: CASSVGLDPYEQYF

J gene: TRBJ1-1
clone size: NA
V gene: TRBV18
D gene: NA
CDR3 length: 13
CDR3 DNA: TGTGCCAGCTCATTTGAAGGGTGGACTGAAGCTTTCTTT
CDR3 protein: CASSFEGWTEAFF

J gene: TRBJ2-2
clone size: NA
V gene: TRBV6-5
D gene: TRBD2
CDR3 length: 15
CDR3 DNA: TGTGCCAGCACCTACGGGGGGAGAGGGACCGGGGAGCTGTTTTTT
CDR3 protein: CASTYGGRGTGELFF

J gene: TRBJ2-7
clone size: NA
V gene: TRBV6-1
D gene: NA
CDR3 length: 13
CDR3 DNA: TGTGCCAGCAGTGCTGAGGCTTGGAACGAGCAGTACTTC
CDR3 protein: CASSAEAWNEQYF

J gene: TRBJ2-5
clone size: NA
V gene: TRBV18
D gene: NA
CDR3 length: 14
CDR3 DNA: TGTGCCAGCTCACCTAGGACAAGCCAAGAGACCCAGTACTTC
CDR3 protein: CASSPRTSQETQYF

J gene: TRBJ1-5
clone size: NA
V gene: TRBV18
D gene: NA
CDR3 length: 16
CDR3 DNA: TGTGCCAGCTCACTACTCTCTGGTCAGAATAATCAGCCCCAGCATTTT
CDR3 protein: CASSLLSGQNNQPQHF

J gene: TRBJ2-3
clone size: NA
V gene: TRBV5-6
D gene: NA
CDR3 length: 15
CDR3 DNA: TGTGCCAGCAGCTTGCGGAGGGTAAGCACAGATACGCAGTATTTT
CDR3 protein: CASSLRRVSTDTQYF

J gene: TRBJ2-1
clone size: NA
V gene: TRBV9
D gene: TRBD2
CDR3 length: 18
CDR3 DNA: TGTGCCAGCAGCGTCAGTAGCGGGGGCCCTAGCTCCTACAATGAGCAGTTCTTC
CDR3 protein: CASSVSSGGPSSYNEQFF

J gene: TRBJ1-1
clone size: NA
V gene: TRBV5-1
D gene: NA
CDR3 length: 14
CDR3 DNA: TGCGCCAGCAGCTCCCGCGGGGAGAACACTGAAGCTTTCTTT
CDR3 protein: CASSSRGENTEAFF

J gene: TRBJ1-5
clone size: NA
V gene: TRBV19
D gene: NA
CDR3 length: 17
CDR3 DNA: TGTGCCAGTAGTAAAAGCAGAGACAAGGACAACAATCAGCCCCAGCATTTT
CDR3 protein: CASSKSRDKDNNQPQHF

J gene: TRBJ2-5
clone size: NA
V gene: TRBV21-1
D gene: NA
CDR3 length: 18
CDR3 DNA: TGTGCCAGCAGCACACAAGCCCCAACACTACCGTACCAAGAGACCCAGTACTTC
CDR3 protein: CASSTQAPTLPYQETQYF

J gene: TRBJ1-2
clone size: NA
V gene: TRBV14
D gene: NA
CDR3 length: 13
CDR3 DNA: TGTGCCAGCAGCCAAAAAGCTTACTATGGCTACACCTTC
CDR3 protein: CASSQKAYYGYTF

J gene: TRBJ2-2
clone size: NA
V gene: TRBV6-4
D gene: TRBD1
CDR3 length: 14
CDR3 DNA: TGTGCCAGCAGTGGGACAGGGGACACCGGGGAGCTGTTTTTT
CDR3 protein: CASSGTGDTGELFF

J gene: TRBJ1-5
clone size: NA
V gene: TRBV12-5
D gene: NA
CDR3 length: 12
CDR3 DNA: TGTGCTAGTGGTTTGGAGACTGGACCCCAGCATTTT
CDR3 protein: CASGLETGPQHF

J gene: TRBJ2-1
clone size: NA
V gene: TRBV6-4
D gene: TRBD2
CDR3 length: 15
CDR3 DNA: TGTGCCAGCAGTGACTCAGCGGGAGCGGGGAATGAGCAGTTCTTC
CDR3 protein: CASSDSAGAGNEQFF

J gene: TRBJ2-3
clone size: NA
V gene: TRBV10-3
D gene: TRBD2
CDR3 length: 16
CDR3 DNA: TGTGCCATCAGTGAGACTAGCGGGGTTAATACAGATACGCAGTATTTT
CDR3 protein: CAISETSGVNTDTQYF

J gene: TRBJ1-2
clone size: NA
V gene: TRBV4-1
D gene: TRBD1
CDR3 length: 17
CDR3 DNA: TGCGCCAGCAGCCAGTCCGGACAGGGTAACCCCCTCTATGGCTACACCTTC
CDR3 protein: CASSQSGQGNPLYGYTF

J gene: TRBJ2-1
clone size: NA
V gene: TRBV4-1
D gene: TRBD1
CDR3 length: 12
CDR3 DNA: TGCGCCAGCAGCCAGACAGGGTATGAGCAGTTCTTC
CDR3 protein: CASSQTGYEQFF

J gene: TRBJ2-1
clone size: NA
V gene: TRBV6-1
D gene: TRBD1
CDR3 length: 17
CDR3 DNA: TGTGCCAGCAGAGAACGGGTCCCGGGACAGGGGGTTGATGAGCAGTTCTTC
CDR3 protein: CASRERVPGQGVDEQFF

J gene: TRBJ2-7
clone size: NA
V gene: TRBV4-2
D gene: NA
CDR3 length: 15
CDR3 DNA: TGTGCCAGCAGCCAAACCCTGGGCGAGATCTACGAGCAGTACTTC
CDR3 protein: CASSQTLGEIYEQYF

J gene: TRBJ2-1
clone size: NA
V gene: TRBV2
D gene: NA
CDR3 length: 15
CDR3 DNA: TGTGCCAGCAGTGATTATGGGACTGCAAACAATGAGCAGTTCTTC
CDR3 protein: CASSDYGTANNEQFF

J gene: TRBJ1-2
clone size: NA
V gene: TRBV15
D gene: TRBD1
CDR3 length: 15
CDR3 DNA: TGTGCCACCAGCAGAGAAAGGACAGGGGGCTATGGCTACACCTTC
CDR3 protein: CATSRERTGGYGYTF

J gene: TRBJ1-1
clone size: NA
V gene: TRBV6-5
D gene: TRBD1
CDR3 length: 14
CDR3 DNA: TGTGCCAGCAGTTACGCGAACAGGGGGCAGGGAGCTTTCTTT
CDR3 protein: CASSYANRGQGAFF

J gene: TRBJ2-3
clone size: NA
V gene: TRBV27
D gene: NA
CDR3 length: 19
CDR3 DNA: TGTGCCAGCAGTTTAAGAGCGACGGGGTGGAGAATCACGACAGATACGCAGTATTTT
CDR3 protein: CASSLRATGWRITTDTQYF

J gene: TRBJ1-2
clone size: NA
V gene: TRBV7-9
D gene: NA
CDR3 length: 15
CDR3 DNA: TGTGCCAGCAGCTTAATGGACGGGGGAGTAAGGGGCTACACCTTC
CDR3 protein: CASSLMDGGVRGYTF

J gene: TRBJ2-5
clone size: NA
V gene: TRBV7-2
D gene: NA
CDR3 length: 15
CDR3 DNA: TGTGCCAGCAGCCGTTCCTCTGCGCCCCAAGAGACCCAGTACTTC
CDR3 protein: CASSRSSAPQETQYF

J gene: TRBJ2-5
clone size: NA
V gene: TRBV30
D gene: NA
CDR3 length: 13
CDR3 DNA: TGTGCCTGGAGGATAGCCTTCCAAGAGACCCAGTACTTC
CDR3 protein: CAWRIAFQETQYF

J gene: TRBJ2-3
clone size: once
V gene: TRBV6-5
D gene: NA
CDR3 length: 14
CDR3 DNA: TGTGCCAGCAGTAGTGGCGGCCCGGCAGATACGCAGTATTTT
CDR3 protein: CASSSGGPADTQYF

J gene: TRBJ2-7
clone size: NA
V gene: TRBV5-6
D gene: NA
CDR3 length: 17
CDR3 DNA: TGTGCCAGCAGCTTGGGTTGGGGGGCGGGCTTCAGGGACGAGCAGTACTTC
CDR3 protein: CASSLGWGAGFRDEQYF

J gene: TRBJ2-7
clone size: NA
V gene: TRBV7-9
D gene: TRBD1
CDR3 length: 15
CDR3 DNA: TGTGCCAGCAGCCTACCGGACAGGCCCCCCTACGAGCAGTACTTC
CDR3 protein: CASSLPDRPPYEQYF

J gene: TRBJ2-7
clone size: NA
V gene: TRBV7-2
D gene: NA
CDR3 length: 14
CDR3 DNA: TGTGCCAGCAGCTTAAGGCCTGGAACCTACGAGCAGTACTTC
CDR3 protein: CASSLRPGTYEQYF

J gene: TRBJ2-1
clone size: NA
V gene: TRBV30
D gene: NA
CDR3 length: 12
CDR3 DNA: TGTGCCTGGGTGCCTCTAGCTAATGAGCAGTTCTTC
CDR3 protein: CAWVPLANEQFF

J gene: TRBJ1-2
clone size: NA
V gene: TRBV6-1
D gene: NA
CDR3 length: 13
CDR3 DNA: TGTGCCAGCAGTGGGGCAGGGCCCTATGGCTACACCTTC
CDR3 protein: CASSGAGPYGYTF

J gene: TRBJ2-1
clone size: NA
V gene: TRBV19
D gene: NA
CDR3 length: 16
CDR3 DNA: TGTGCCAGTAGTGGAGAGACAGTACTGCTCTACAATGAGCAGTTCTTC
CDR3 protein: CASSGETVLLYNEQFF

J gene: TRBJ1-4
clone size: NA
V gene: TRBV7-2
D gene: NA
CDR3 length: 14
CDR3 DNA: TGTGCCAGCAGCTTCCGGAGAACTAATGAAAAACTGTTTTTT
CDR3 protein: CASSFRRTNEKLFF

J gene: TRBJ2-3
clone size: once
V gene: TRBV5-4
D gene: NA
CDR3 length: 15
CDR3 DNA: TGTGCCAGCAGCTCTACGCGGGGAGACCCAGATACGCAGTATTTT
CDR3 protein: CASSSTRGDPDTQYF

J gene: TRBJ1-6
clone size: NA
V gene: TRBV6-5
D gene: TRBD1
CDR3 length: 13
CDR3 DNA: TGTGCCAGCACGCGCAGGGGGCATTCACCCCTCCACTTT
CDR3 protein: CASTRRGHSPLHF

J gene: TRBJ2-3
clone size: few
V gene: TRBV6-1
D gene: TRBD1
CDR3 length: 14
CDR3 DNA: TGTGCCAGCACAGGACAGGGCGTCACAGATACGCAGTATTTT
CDR3 protein: CASTGQGVTDTQYF

J gene: TRBJ2-7
clone size: NA
V gene: TRBV2
D gene: NA
CDR3 length: 14
CDR3 DNA: TGTGCCAGCAGTGTGCTGGGGAGCTCCTACGAGCAGTACTTC
CDR3 protein: CASSVLGSSYEQYF

J gene: TRBJ2-1
clone size: NA
V gene: TRBV18
D gene: NA
CDR3 length: 16
CDR3 DNA: TGTGCCAGCTCACCACCGAGCGAGGGAGGATACAATGAGCAGTTCTTC
CDR3 protein: CASSPPSEGGYNEQFF

J gene: TRBJ2-2
clone size: NA
V gene: TRBV5-4
D gene: TRBD1
CDR3 length: 16
CDR3 DNA: TGTGCCAGCAGCTCCCCCGGGACAGGACTCACCGGGGAGCTGTTTTTT
CDR3 protein: CASSSPGTGLTGELFF

J gene: TRBJ2-5
clone size: NA
V gene: TRBV6-6
D gene: NA
CDR3 length: 14
CDR3 DNA: TGTGCCAGCAGTTCCGCGACTCCGAGGGAGACCCAGTACTTC
CDR3 protein: CASSSATPRETQYF

J gene: TRBJ2-2
clone size: NA
V gene: TRBV19
D gene: NA
CDR3 length: 12
CDR3 DNA: TGTGCCAGTAGTATTGGACAGTGGGAGCTGTTTTTT
CDR3 protein: CASSIGQWELFF

J gene: TRBJ2-7
clone size: once
V gene: TRBV5-1
D gene: NA
CDR3 length: 14
CDR3 DNA: TGCGCCAGCAGCTTGGGTGGGGAAACCTACGAGCAGTACTTC
CDR3 protein: CASSLGGETYEQYF

J gene: TRBJ2-5
clone size: NA
V gene: TRBV19
D gene: TRBD2
CDR3 length: 16
CDR3 DNA: TGTGCCAGTAGTCTACGGACTAGCGGGAGTATAGAGACCCAGTACTTC
CDR3 protein: CASSLRTSGSIETQYF

J gene: TRBJ2-7
clone size: NA
V gene: TRBV6-1
D gene: TRBD2
CDR3 length: 14
CDR3 DNA: TGTGCCAGCAGAGAGAGACTAGCCTTTTACGAGCAGTACTTC
CDR3 protein: CASRERLAFYEQYF

J gene: TRBJ2-1
clone size: NA
V gene: TRBV12-2
D gene: NA
CDR3 length: 17
CDR3 DNA: TGTGCAAGTCGCTCCCGCCCCGGGACAGGCTCCTACAATGAGCAGTTCTTC
CDR3 protein: CASRSRPGTGSYNEQFF

J gene: TRBJ2-2
clone size: NA
V gene: TRBV1
D gene: NA
CDR3 length: 16
CDR3 DNA: TGCACCAGCAGCCGCCGGACAGGGGGCTACACCGGGGAGCTGTTTTTT
CDR3 protein: CTSSRRTGGYTGELFF

J gene: TRBJ2-3
clone size: few
V gene: TRBV6-4
D gene: TRBD2
CDR3 length: 16
CDR3 DNA: TGTGCCAGCAGTGACGGGACTAGCGGGGGGGCAGATACGCAGTATTTT
CDR3 protein: CASSDGTSGGADTQYF

J gene: TRBJ1-1
clone size: NA
V gene: TRBV16
D gene: NA
CDR3 length: 11
CDR3 DNA: TGTGCCAGCAGCCAGGGGAGTGACGCTTTCTTT
CDR3 protein: CASSQGSDAFF

J gene: TRBJ2-2
clone size: NA
V gene: TRBV11-2
D gene: NA
CDR3 length: 14
CDR3 DNA: TGTGCCAGCAGCTCCAGGGGGGTACGCGGGGAGCTGTTTTTT
CDR3 protein: CASSSRGVRGELFF

J gene: TRBJ2-7
clone size: once
V gene: TRBV2
D gene: NA
CDR3 length: 15
CDR3 DNA: TGTGCCAGCAGGTTCGGGATAACAGCTACCTACGAGCAGTACTTC
CDR3 protein: CASRFGITATYEQYF

J gene: TRBJ2-3
clone size: NA
V gene: TRBV28
D gene: NA
CDR3 length: 16
CDR3 DNA: TGTGCCAGCAGTTTTTCCGCCACTAGCTTTAGGGATACGCAGTATTTT
CDR3 protein: CASSFSATSFRDTQYF

J gene: TRBJ2-2
clone size: NA
V gene: TRBV7-3
D gene: NA
CDR3 length: 12
CDR3 DNA: TGTGCCAGCAGCTTAAACACCGGGGAGCTGTTTTTT
CDR3 protein: CASSLNTGELFF

J gene: TRBJ2-1
clone size: NA
V gene: TRBV15
D gene: TRBD2
CDR3 length: 11
CDR3 DNA: TGTGCCACCAGTAGCGGGGGGGCCGAGTTCTTC
CDR3 protein: CATSSGGAEFF

J gene: TRBJ2-1
clone size: NA
V gene: TRBV6-1
D gene: NA
CDR3 length: 15
CDR3 DNA: TGTGCCAGCAGTGAAGCAGATGGAGGGGGAAATGAGCAGTTCTTC
CDR3 protein: CASSEADGGGNEQFF

J gene: TRBJ2-1
clone size: NA
V gene: TRBV28
D gene: TRBD1
CDR3 length: 15
CDR3 DNA: TGTGCCAGTAGGGACGGGACAGAATACTACAATGAGCAGTTCTTC
CDR3 protein: CASRDGTEYYNEQFF